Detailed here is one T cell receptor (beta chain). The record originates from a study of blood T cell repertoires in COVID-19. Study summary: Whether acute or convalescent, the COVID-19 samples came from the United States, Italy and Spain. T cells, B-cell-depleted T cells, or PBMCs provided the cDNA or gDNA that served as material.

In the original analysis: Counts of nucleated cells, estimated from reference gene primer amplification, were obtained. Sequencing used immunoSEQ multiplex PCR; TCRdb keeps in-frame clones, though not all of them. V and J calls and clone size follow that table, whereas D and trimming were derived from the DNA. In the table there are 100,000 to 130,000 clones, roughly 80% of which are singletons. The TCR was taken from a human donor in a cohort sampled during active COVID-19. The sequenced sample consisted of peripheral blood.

DNA of the CDR3: TGTGCCAGCAGCCGGCTAGCGGGAGGGTTGAGCACAGATACGCAGTATTTT. This translates into CASSRLAGGLSTDTQYF. The V call is TRBV5-6, the J call TRBJ2-3; 12 bases match TRBD2. CDR3 length: 17 amino acids. Germline lookup yields CDR1 SGHDT and CDR2 YYEEEE. The V gene end was trimmed by 4 bases and the J gene end by 0 bases; junction bases not matched to a gene: 6.